The T cell receptor beta chain described here comes from a study of blood T cell repertoires in COVID-19. In the original processing: Reference gene primers were amplified, and this amplification served to estimate nucleated cell counts. Libraries were prepared by immunoSEQ multiplex PCR; TCRdb keeps only in-frame clonotypes and omits some of them. Clone size and the V and J calls come from that table; the DNA yielded D and trimming. The sample records 150,000 or so clones, 82% being singletons. This CDR3 is built from 13 residues. Germline V lookup: CDR1 SGHVS, CDR2 FQNEAQ. The ends were cut back, 9 bases at V and 1 base at J, with 12 bases in the middle.

Sequencing was carried out using peripheral blood. The V and J genes are TRBV7-8 and TRBJ1-1; TRBD1 might be the D (6 bases). The sequence was obtained from a woman aged 65 to 85 with acute or convalescent COVID-19. CDR3: CASSGTQNTEAFF. CDR3 in DNA: TGTGCCAGTTCCGGGACACAGAACACTGAAGCTTTCTTT.